This TCR beta chain was found in a study of blood T cell repertoires in COVID-19. Overall study context: In each case, the material was cDNA or gDNA derived from T cells, B-cell-depleted T cells, or PBMCs.

Methods used by the authors: By means of reference gene primer amplification, nucleated cell counts were estimated. Sequencing used immunoSEQ multiplex PCR; TCRdb keeps in-frame clones, though not all of them. V and J calls and clone size are as listed in that table; D and trimming were resolved from the DNA. The sample contains 240,000 or so clones, approximately 86% of which appear only once. V was pared by 8 bases and J by 9 bases, with 20 bases between. Germline V gene data show CDR1 as SGHTA and CDR2 as FQGNSA. The CDR3 has 15 amino acids. The chain combines TRBV7-2 with TRBJ1-6, with no clear D. The sequence came from a woman in her thirties who had recovered from COVID-19. The sequenced material came from peripheral blood. The CDR3 spells CASVLSGLSSSPLHF. The CDR3 nucleotides are TGTGCCAGCGTTCTTAGCGGTCTAAGCTCTTCACCCCTCCACTTT.